These 8 T cell receptor beta chains originate from one sample sequenced in a study of cytomegalovirus exposure and HLA in healthy donors (dated by TCRdb to 2015 to 2018). Receptor amplification or capture employed the immunoSEQ multiplex PCR assay. The multiplex PCR relied on a mix of 60 forward primers for TCR Vbeta segments and 13 reverse primers for TCR Jbeta segments. Held by TCRdb, this immuneACCESS table contains in-frame sequences only and omits some clones. Under half of the omission traces to an unresolved V gene where checked; the cause of the rest is unknown. The sample table shows some 160,000 clones, and about a tenth are seen once. Jointly, the top ten make up less than 2% of the sample. The sequenced material came from PBMCs. Receptors originate from a male donor in good health and CMV-seronegative.

The table lists this clone with a few counts. The V call is TRBV6-6, the J call TRBJ2-7; a weak D match, TRBD1 (5 bases). CDR1 is MNHNY, CDR2 SVGAGI, per germline (reference sequence). V was cut by 1 base and J by 2 bases, with 9 bases left in between. CDR3 length: 14 amino acids. This CDR3 is CASSYWGRAYEQYF. CDR3 nucleotides: TGTGCCAGCAGTTACTGGGGCAGAGCCTACGAGCAGTACTTC.

This clone has more than one count but fewer than ten. The genes are TRBV29-1 and TRBJ2-7; 9 bases line up with TRBD1. The CDR3 is made up of 14 amino acids. Germline CDR1 and CDR2: SQVTM and ANQGSEA. V lost 2 bases to trimming and J lost 3 bases; unmatched junction nucleotides: 5. Here the CDR3 reads CSVEKGDRDYEQYF. CDR3 DNA: TGCAGCGTTGAAAAGGGGGACAGGGACTACGAGCAGTACTTC.

This chain connects TRBV7-9 to TRBJ2-1; 10 bases line up with TRBD2. This CDR3 contains 16 residues. Per germline, CDR1 SEHNR and CDR2 FQNEAQ (reference sequence). Losses at the gene ends were 5 bases for V and 10 bases for J; bases not matched to a gene: 14. CDR3 in DNA: TGTGCCAGCAGCCTCTTCCAGCGGGAGGGCCGAGGGGAGCAGTTCTTC. This encodes CASSLFQREGRGEQFF.

V gene TRBV7-2 combines with J gene TRBJ1-5, with D hard to call. Germline CDR1 reads SGHTA; CDR2 reads FQGNSA. V was cut by 7 bases and J by 6 bases, with 13 bases left in between. The length of the CDR3 is 13 residues. The DNA for the CDR3 is TGTGCCAGCACCCCACGAGCGGGTCAGCCCCAGCATTTT. It translates to CASTPRAGQPQHF.

V is TRBV5-6 and J is TRBJ1-5, with D perhaps matching TRBD1 (5 bases). The V gene lost 3 bases and the J gene lost 4 bases, with 8 bases spanning the gap. This CDR3 comprises 13 residues. CDR1 SGHDT and CDR2 YYEEEE come from the germline V gene. CDR3 loop: CASSWGGNQPQHF. The CDR3 DNA reads as TGTGCCAGCAGCTGGGGGGGAAATCAGCCCCAGCATTTT.

The chain carries TRBV7-9 and TRBJ1-6, with D uncertain. Germline lookup yields CDR1 SEHNR and CDR2 FQNEAQ (reference sequence). The ends were cut back, 5 bases at V and 7 bases at J, with 21 bases in the middle. CDR3 size: 17 residues. CDR3 nucleotides: TGTGCCAGCAGCCCTCCGGGGTCCGTTACAAAGAATTCACCCCTCCACTTT. Its translation: CASSPPGSVTKNSPLHF.

This clone was seen only a few times. The chain is built from TRBV11-1 and TRBJ2-5, with D possibly matching TRBD1 (7 bases). The CDR3 sequence is 15 residues long. V was pared by 5 bases and J by 2 bases, with 15 bases between. Germline loops: CDR1 SGHAT, CDR2 FQDESV (reference sequence). The DNA of the CDR3 is TGTGCCAGCAGCGCGGGGACAGCAAAGCAAGAGACCCAGTACTTC. It is translated as CASSAGTAKQETQYF.

This clone was detected only a few times. The chain carries TRBV25-1 and TRBJ2-7; 9 positions agree with TRBD1. This CDR3 region has 14 residues. V dropped 4 bases and J dropped 5; count of bases not matched to a gene: 6. Germline V gene lookup returns CDR1 MGHDK and CDR2 SYGVNS. The CDR3 DNA reads TGTGCCAGCAGTGTACTGGGACAGGGCCACGAGCAGTACTTC. It yields the protein CASSVLGQGHEQYF.